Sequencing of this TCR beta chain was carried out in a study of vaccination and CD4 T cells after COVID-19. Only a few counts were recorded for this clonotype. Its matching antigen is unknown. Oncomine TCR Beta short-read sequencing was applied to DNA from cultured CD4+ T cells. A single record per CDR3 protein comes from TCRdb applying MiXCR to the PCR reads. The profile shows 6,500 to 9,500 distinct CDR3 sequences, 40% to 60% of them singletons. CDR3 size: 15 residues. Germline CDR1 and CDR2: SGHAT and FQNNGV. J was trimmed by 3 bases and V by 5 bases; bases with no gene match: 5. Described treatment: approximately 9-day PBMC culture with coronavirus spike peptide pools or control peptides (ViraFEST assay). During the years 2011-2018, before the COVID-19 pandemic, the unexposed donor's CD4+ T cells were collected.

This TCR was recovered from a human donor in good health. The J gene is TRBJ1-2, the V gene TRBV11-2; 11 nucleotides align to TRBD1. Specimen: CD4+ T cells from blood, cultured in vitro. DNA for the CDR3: TGTGCCAGCAGCCCGCGGACAGGGGGCTACTATGGCTACACCTTC. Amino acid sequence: CASSPRTGGYYGYTF.